These T cell receptor beta chains were read from a single sample in a study of blood T cell repertoires in COVID-19. Clones were read by immunoSEQ multiplex PCR, and TCRdb kept only the in-frame ones, dropping some. Of under 60,000 clones detected, nearly 80% appear once; the ten largest clones hold 25%. The specimen was peripheral blood. The receptors stem from a human donor in a cohort sampled during active COVID-19. CDR3s include the opening cysteine and the closing phenylalanine or tryptophan. The order of the fields is D gene, V gene, J gene, clone size, CDR3 length, CDR3 DNA, CDR3 protein. A D gene is named only where the DNA matches it firmly. Part of the rows lack a size; the others show once, few, many or a class for expanded clones.

D: TRBD1; V: TRBV25-1; J: TRBJ2-2; size: once; length: 16; DNA: TGTGCCAGCAGCCTGGGAGGGACAGGGGGCCCCGGGGAGCTGTTTTTT; CDR3: CASSLGGTGGPGELFF
D: TRBD1; V: TRBV5-1; J: TRBJ2-7; size: -; length: 14; DNA: TGCGCCAGCAGGAGAGTGACAGGGGGGTACGAGCAGTACTTC; CDR3: CASRRVTGGYEQYF
D: -; V: TRBV3-1/TRBV3-2; J: TRBJ1-2; size: -; length: 15; DNA: TGTGCCAGCAGCCTATGGAGGGGGAGGGAGGTTAGTCTAACCTTC; CDR3: CASSLWRGREVSLTF
D: -; V: TRBV28; J: TRBJ2-3; size: -; length: 14; DNA: TGTGCCAGCAGTTTTTCAGGGAGCACAGATACGCAGTATTTT; CDR3: CASSFSGSTDTQYF
D: TRBD1; V: TRBV2; J: TRBJ1-6; size: -; length: 14; DNA: TGTGCCAGCAGGCCGGGGGACAGTTATTCACCCCTCCACTTT; CDR3: CASRPGDSYSPLHF
D: -; V: TRBV7-9; J: TRBJ2-2; size: few; length: 18; DNA: TGTGCCAGCAGCCCCCGAGGTTACCGGGGTTGGGACACCGGGGAGCTGTTTTTT; CDR3: CASSPRGYRGWDTGELFF
D: -; V: TRBV5-5; J: TRBJ1-4; size: -; length: 15; DNA: TGTGCCAGCAGCAGGGCGGGGGGCATTAATGAAAAACTGTTTTTT; CDR3: CASSRAGGINEKLFF
D: -; V: TRBV5-1; J: TRBJ2-1; size: few; length: 12; DNA: TGCGCCAGCAGCCCAGCGAGGTATGAGCAGTTCTTC; CDR3: CASSPARYEQFF
D: TRBD1; V: TRBV3-1/TRBV3-2; J: TRBJ1-2; size: once; length: 15; DNA: TGTGCCAGCAGCCAACCCTCGGGACAGGGCTATGGCTACACCTTC; CDR3: CASSQPSGQGYGYTF
D: -; V: TRBV3-1/TRBV3-2; J: TRBJ2-2; size: -; length: 15; DNA: TGTGCCAGCAGCAGTCCCGGACACCACACCGGGGAGCTGTTTTTT; CDR3: CASSSPGHHTGELFF
D: -; V: TRBV15; J: TRBJ1-6; size: once; length: 15; DNA: TGTGCCACCAGCAAGCGGGGCCAAGGTAATTCACCCCTCCACTTT; CDR3: CATSKRGQGNSPLHF
D: TRBD2; V: TRBV4-1; J: TRBJ2-1; size: few; length: 17; DNA: TGCGCCAGCAGCCAAAGGGATAAAGCGGGGGGGTCCAATGAGCAGTTCTTC; CDR3: CASSQRDKAGGSNEQFF
D: TRBD2; V: TRBV3-1/TRBV3-2; J: TRBJ2-7; size: -; length: 14; DNA: TGTGCCAGCAGCCCCGGGACTATCCAGTACGAGCAGTACTTC; CDR3: CASSPGTIQYEQYF
D: TRBD1; V: TRBV6-2/TRBV6-3; J: TRBJ2-7; size: -; length: 16; DNA: TGTGCCAGCAGTTATTCTCGGGACAGGGAATCCTACGAGCAGTACTTC; CDR3: CASSYSRDRESYEQYF
D: TRBD1; V: TRBV28; J: TRBJ2-3; size: -; length: 13; DNA: TGTGCCAGCAGTTCTGGACAGGGCCGTACGCAGTATTTT; CDR3: CASSSGQGRTQYF
D: -; V: TRBV15; J: TRBJ1-1; size: -; length: 14; DNA: TGTGCCACCAGCAGAGATGAGTGGAACACTGAAGCTTTCTTT; CDR3: CATSRDEWNTEAFF
D: TRBD2; V: TRBV10-2; J: TRBJ2-1; size: -; length: 13; DNA: TGCGCCAGCACCGAGGGACTACGGGGTGAGCAGTTCTTC; CDR3: CASTEGLRGEQFF